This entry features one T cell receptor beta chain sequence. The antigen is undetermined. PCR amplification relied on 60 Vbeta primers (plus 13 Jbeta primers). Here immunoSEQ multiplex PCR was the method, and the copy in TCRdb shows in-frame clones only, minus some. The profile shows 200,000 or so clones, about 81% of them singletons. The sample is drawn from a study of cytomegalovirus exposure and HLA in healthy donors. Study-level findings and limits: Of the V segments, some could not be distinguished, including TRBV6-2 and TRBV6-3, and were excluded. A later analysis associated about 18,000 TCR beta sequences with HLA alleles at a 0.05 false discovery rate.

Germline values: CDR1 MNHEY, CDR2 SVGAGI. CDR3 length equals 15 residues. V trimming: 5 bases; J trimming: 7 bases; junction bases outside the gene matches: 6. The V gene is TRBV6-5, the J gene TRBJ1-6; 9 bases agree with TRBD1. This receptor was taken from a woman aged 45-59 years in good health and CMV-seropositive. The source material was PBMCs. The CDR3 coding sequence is TGTGCCAGCAGTAGACTAACAGGGGGCAATTCACCCCTCCACTTT. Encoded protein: CASSRLTGGNSPLHF.